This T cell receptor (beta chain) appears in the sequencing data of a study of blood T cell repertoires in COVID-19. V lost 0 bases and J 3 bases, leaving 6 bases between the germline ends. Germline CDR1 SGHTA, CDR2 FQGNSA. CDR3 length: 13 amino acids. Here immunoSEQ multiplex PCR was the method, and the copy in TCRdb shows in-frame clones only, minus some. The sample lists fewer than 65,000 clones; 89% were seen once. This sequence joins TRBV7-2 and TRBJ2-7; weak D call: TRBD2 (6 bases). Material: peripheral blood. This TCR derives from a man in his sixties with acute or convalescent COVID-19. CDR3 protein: CASSLATSYEQYF. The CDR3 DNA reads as TGTGCCAGCAGCTTAGCGACTAGCTACGAGCAGTACTTC. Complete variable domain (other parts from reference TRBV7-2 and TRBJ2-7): GAGVSQSPSNKVTEKGKDVELRCDPISGHTALYWYRQSLGQGLEFLIYFQGNSAPDKSGLPSDRFSAERTGGSVSTLTIQRTQQEDSAVYLCASSLATSYEQYFGPGTRLTVT.